The 19 T cell receptor beta chains listed next were all sequenced from one sample in a study of type 1 regulatory T cells. These receptors have no identified antigens. From the reads, TCRdb called clonotypes with MiXCR, one entry per CDR3 protein. The top ten clones hold less than 2% of a sample with about 62,000 distinct CDR3 sequences, 60% to 65% of them seen once. The sequencing input was cultured non-Tr1 T cells, either the whole culture or a sorted T cell fraction (not recorded which). These receptors came from a human donor in good health.

This sequence joins TRBV27 and TRBJ2-7, with 9 nucleotides matching TRBD2. The length of the CDR3 is 14 residues. The ends lost 4 bases at V and 3 bases at J; junction bases unmatched: 4. Germline values: CDR1 MNHEY, CDR2 SMNVEV (reference sequence). The CDR3 loop reads CASSSLAGSYEQYF. CDR3 DNA: TGTGCCAGCAGTTCCCTAGCGGGAAGCTACGAGCAGTACTTC.

A few counts support this clonotype. The rearrangement uses TRBV5-1 and TRBJ2-1; 11 bases agree with TRBD2. Germline trimming cut 5 bases from V and 0 bases from J; bases unmatched to any gene: 7. The CDR3 covers 17 residues. CDR1 and CDR2 from the germline V gene are SGHRS and YFSETQ. Here the CDR3 DNA reads TGCGCCAGCAGTCCTAGCGGGAGGATTAGCTCCTACAATGAGCAGTTCTTC. Translating gives CASSPSGRISSYNEQFF.

The chain joins TRBV28 to TRBJ2-6; no definite D call. The CDR3 spans 15 residues. The V gene lost 4 bases and the J gene lost 2 bases, with 9 bases spanning the gap. Looked up from germline, CDR1 is MDHEN and CDR2 is SYDVKM. The CDR3 nucleotides are TGTGCCAGCAGTTCCCCTCGGGCTGGGGCCAACGTCCTGACTTTC. As protein: CASSSPRAGANVLTF.

This clonotype appeared once. This could be a read error, since a much larger clone is one nucleotide away. The chain is built from TRBV7-8 and TRBJ2-5; the D gene could be TRBD1 or TRBD2 (7 bases each). The germline V and J ends were trimmed by 6 bases and 4 bases, with 12 bases remaining between them. The CDR3 covers 13 residues. Per germline, CDR1 SGHVS and CDR2 FQNEAQ. The CDR3 nucleotides read TGTGCCAGCAGTCAGGGGGGGCGAGAGACCCAGTACTTC. It encodes CASSQGGRETQYF.

The CDR3 DNA reads as TGCAGTGCTAGAAGACAGGGGAGCACCATATATTTT. Translation: CSARRQGSTIYF. J is TRBJ1-3 and V is TRBV20-1; TRBD1 agrees at 8 bases. The CDR3 is 12 residues long. Germline V gives CDR1 DFQATT, CDR2 SNEGSKA (reference sequence). Trimming removed 2 bases from V and 9 bases from J; junction bases left unmatched: 3.

V and J are TRBV19 and TRBJ2-3; D is ambiguous. The CDR3 length is 16 residues. Germline lookup yields CDR1 LNHDA and CDR2 SQIVND (reference sequence). V dropped 7 bases and J dropped 1 base, with 18 bases sitting between them. Written as DNA, the CDR3 is TGTGCCAGTACCCCCTCGGCTACCCAGCGCACAGATACGCAGTATTTT. Encoded protein: CASTPSATQRTDTQYF.

A note on this clonotype: A read error may explain this, as a much larger clone is one base away. V is TRBV20-1 and J is TRBJ2-7; 10 bases fit TRBD2. Germline-derived CDR1 and CDR2 are DFQATT and SNEGSKA (reference sequence). Trimming at V came to 3 bases and at J to 7 bases, leaving 9 bases not matched to a gene. The CDR3 spans 14 residues. The CDR3: CSARGLAGEGEQYF. The CDR3 nucleotides read TGCAGTGCTAGGGGTCTAGCGGGAGAGGGTGAGCAGTACTTC.

The chain is built from TRBV7-2 and TRBJ1-2, with a possible D match to TRBD1 (6 bases). Per germline, CDR1 SGHTA and CDR2 FQGNSA. The CDR3 length is 16 residues. The V end was cut by 5 bases, the J end by 1 base, with 17 bases between. DNA for the CDR3: TGTGCCAGCAGCCCAGGGCAGGGGCGGATTAACTATGGCTACACCTTC. This gives the protein CASSPGQGRINYGYTF.

The rearrangement links TRBV20-1 to TRBJ1-5; D gene ambiguous. The CDR3 covers 14 residues. Trimming took off 4 bases at V and 0 bases at J, with 10 bases between the two ends. The germline V gene encodes CDR1 DFQATT and CDR2 SNEGSKA (reference sequence). Here the CDR3 reads CSATGSLSNQPQHF. In DNA, the CDR3 is TGCAGTGCTACCGGGTCCCTTAGCAATCAGCCCCAGCATTTT.

The chain has TRBV20-1 and TRBJ2-3, with D tentatively TRBD2 (7 bases). V dropped 3 bases and J dropped 2 bases, with 15 bases sitting between them. Germline V gene data show CDR1 as DFQATT and CDR2 as SNEGSKA (reference sequence). The CDR3 spans 15 residues. CDR3 sequence reads: CSASGGAAATDTQYF. The CDR3 bases are TGCAGTGCTAGTGGGGGGGCGGCCGCCACAGATACGCAGTATTTT.

The chain combines TRBV19 with TRBJ2-5; the D is unclear. Trimming pared 3 bases from V and 9 bases from J, leaving 11 bases between. The CDR3 loop spans 12 amino acids. CDR1 is LNHDA, CDR2 SQIVND, per germline (reference sequence). CDR3 residues: CASSIPLRPQYF. The CDR3 DNA sequence: TGTGCCAGTAGTATTCCATTGAGACCCCAGTACTTC.

The chain is built from TRBV24-1 and TRBJ2-3; D is possibly TRBD1 (6 bases). The CDR3 spans 13 residues. V lost 6 bases, J lost 1 base, and 7 bases lay in between. From germline, CDR1 is KGHDR and CDR2 SFDVKD. Written as DNA, the CDR3 is TGTGCCACCAGTCCAGGGGGCACAGATACGCAGTATTTT. This gives the protein CATSPGGTDTQYF.

This clonotype has only a few counts. The CDR3 is CASSLAGWARDEQYF. The DNA of the CDR3 is TGTGCCAGCAGTTTAGCGGGTTGGGCGAGAGATGAGCAGTACTTC. The chain combines TRBV27 with TRBJ2-7; D is perhaps TRBD2 (5 bases). The length of the CDR3 is 15 residues. CDR1 and CDR2 (germline): MNHEY, SMNVEV (reference sequence). V was shortened by 2 bases and J by 7 bases, with 18 bases between the two germline ends.

This clonotype showed up just a few times. This chain connects TRBV5-1 to TRBJ1-6; D is undetermined. The CDR3 extends over 14 amino acids. The V gene lost 0 bases and the J gene lost 7 bases, with 8 bases spanning the gap. Germline CDR1 reads SGHRS; CDR2 reads YFSETQ. CDR3 amino acids: CASSLAAANSPLHF. As DNA, the CDR3 is TGCGCCAGCAGCTTGGCCGCAGCCAATTCACCCCTCCACTTT.

The chain carries TRBV7-2 and TRBJ2-3; D is ambiguous. This CDR3 is 14 amino acids long. Germline values: CDR1 SGHTA, CDR2 FQGNSA. With 1 base removed from V and 3 bases from J, the gap between germline ends came to 8 bases. The CDR3 DNA sequence: TGTGCCAGCAGCTTAGTTGTGGGAACAGATACGCAGTATTTT. This encodes CASSLVVGTDTQYF.

V is TRBV6-1 and J is TRBJ2-3; D not resolved. Germline lookup yields CDR1 MNHNS and CDR2 SASEGT. The CDR3 spans 12 residues. With 6 bases removed from V and 5 bases from J, the gap between germline ends came to 9 bases. CDR3 DNA: TGTGCCAGCAGCGATCAAGGAGATACGCAGTATTTT. Its protein product is CASSDQGDTQYF.

The chain couples TRBV21-1 to TRBJ2-2. TRBV21-1 is annotated as a pseudogene. This CDR3 has 12 residues. Here the CDR3 DNA reads TGTGCCAGCAGCCTATGGGGCGGGGAGCTGTTTTTT. Translated: CASSLWGGELFF.

V gene TRBV4-1 combines with J gene TRBJ2-5, with a tentative D call TRBD2 (6 bases). This CDR3 is 14 amino acids long. With 0 bases removed from V and 5 bases from J, the gap between germline ends came to 10 bases. Germline assignment: CDR1 MGHRA and CDR2 YSYEKL. CDR3 residues: CASSQDRLAETQYF. The CDR3 DNA sequence: TGCGCCAGCAGCCAAGATCGGCTAGCGGAGACCCAGTACTTC.

The CDR3 is CATTSGSIGELFF. The CDR3 DNA sequence: TGTGCCACTACTAGCGGGAGCATCGGGGAGCTGTTTTTT. The V gene is TRBV10-3, the J gene TRBJ2-2, with TRBD2 matching 11 bases. After removal of 10 bases from V and 7 bases from J, the junction contained 5 bases not matched to a gene. The CDR3 is 13 amino acids. Germline lookup yields CDR1 ENHRY and CDR2 SYGVKD.